This TCR beta chain was sequenced in a study of blood T cell repertoires in COVID-19. About the study: Some COVID-19 samples were acute and others convalescent; all came from the United States, Italy and Spain. T cells, B-cell-depleted T cells, or PBMCs provided the cDNA or gDNA that served as material.

Germline assignment: CDR1 LNHNV and CDR2 YYDKDF (reference sequence). The CDR3 spans 15 residues. V shed 1 base and J 3 bases; nucleotides not matched to a gene: 3. Authors' methods: From reference gene primer amplification, estimates of nucleated cell counts were derived. Only in-frame clones appear in the TCRdb table, and some are missing; sequencing was by immunoSEQ multiplex PCR. That table is the source of V, J and clone size, and D and trimming were worked out from the DNA. This table holds approximately 210,000 clones, 70% to 90% found once. This sequence originates from a man aged 60 to 69 with COVID-19, enrolled during active disease. The sample taken for sequencing was peripheral blood. The chain recombines TRBV15 with TRBJ2-3, with 8 bases aligning to TRBD2. In nucleotides, the CDR3 is TGTGCCACCAGCAGAGTTGGCGGGAGGACAGATACGCAGTATTTT. This gives the protein CATSRVGGRTDTQYF. Supplemented by reference TRBV15 and TRBJ2-3, the full variable domain reads DAMVIQNPRYQVTQFGKPVTLSCSQTLNHNVMYWYQQKSSQAPKLLFHYYDKDFNNEADTPDNFQSRRPNTSFCFLDIRSPGLGDTAMYLCATSRVGGRTDTQYFGPGTRLTVL.